The rows below give T cell receptor beta chains drawn from one sample of a study of blood T cells in healthy people across ages. TCRdb passed the 5' RACE reads through MiXCR, listing each CDR3 protein once. The sample yields roughly 1.9 million distinct CDR3 sequences, roughly two fifths seen once. The specimen was blood. These receptors originate from a human donor in good health. CDR3s include the opening cysteine and the closing phenylalanine or tryptophan. D genes are given only for firm matches. Rows may omit the clone size; those that give it use once, few, many or a size class.

clone size,V gene,D gene,J gene,CDR3 protein,CDR3 DNA
.,TRBV6-2/TRBV6-3,TRBD1,TRBJ2-3,CASSPPLGQSTDTQYF,TGTGCCAGCAGTCCCCCATTGGGACAGTCCACAGATACGCAGTATTTT
.,TRBV27,TRBD1,TRBJ2-7,CASSSSTGERAYEQYF,TGTGCCAGCAGTTCCTCAACAGGGGAAAGGGCCTACGAGCAGTACTTC
.,TRBV10-3,.,TRBJ2-7,CAISEPVNYEQYF,TGTGCCATCAGTGAGCCGGTTAACTACGAGCAGTACTTC
.,TRBV6-5,.,TRBJ1-1,CASSYSGAGADTEAFF,TGTGCCAGCAGTTACAGTGGTGCGGGGGCGGACACTGAAGCTTTCTTT
many,TRBV12-3/TRBV12-4,.,TRBJ1-2,CASSLSGVNYGYTF,TGTGCCAGCAGTTTATCCGGGGTTAACTATGGCTACACCTTC
.,TRBV7-2,.,TRBJ2-1,CASSPHAGRANNEQFF,TGTGCCAGCAGCCCCCATGCCGGCAGGGCTAACAATGAGCAGTTCTTC
few,TRBV10-3,.,TRBJ1-4,CAISESKGSWLFF,TGTGCCATCAGTGAGTCGAAGGGAAGTTGGCTGTTTTTT
.,TRBV6-5,.,TRBJ2-3,CASRPPGRRSQYF,TGTGCCAGCAGGCCACCGGGACGCAGGTCGCAGTATTTT
few,TRBV4-3,.,TRBJ2-1,CASSQGTANNEQFF,TGCGCCAGCAGCCAAGGAACGGCTAACAATGAGCAGTTCTTC
.,TRBV15,.,TRBJ2-7,CATSARGDAYEQYF,TGTGCCACCAGCGCCAGGGGGGATGCGTACGAGCAGTACTTC
few,TRBV7-2,TRBD1,TRBJ2-7,CASSLRTGLGYEQYF,TGTGCCAGCAGCTTACGGACAGGGCTAGGGTACGAGCAGTACTTC
few,TRBV10-3,TRBD1,TRBJ2-4,CAISEPGQGARNIQYF,TGTGCCATCAGTGAGCCCGGACAGGGGGCTCGGAACATTCAGTACTTC
.,TRBV2,TRBD2,TRBJ2-1,CASRPGTSGDNEQFF,TGTGCCAGCAGGCCAGGTACTAGCGGGGACAATGAGCAGTTCTTC
once,TRBV15,TRBD1,TRBJ2-7,CATSRDRDRPYEQYF,TGTGCCACCAGCAGAGATAGGGACAGACCCTACGAGCAGTACTTC
many,TRBV7-2,.,TRBJ2-7,CASSALSYEQYF,TGTGCCAGCAGTGCCCTCTCCTACGAGCAGTACTTC
few,TRBV9,TRBD2,TRBJ2-7,CASSNRGGPYEQYF,TGTGCCAGCAGTAACCGGGGGGGACCCTACGAGCAGTACTTC
few,TRBV7-9,.,TRBJ1-2,CASTVIPDYGYTF,TGTGCCAGCACCGTTATTCCGGACTATGGCTACACCTTC
.,TRBV15,.,TRBJ1-1,CATSRQSNMNTEAFF,TGTGCCACCAGCAGACAGTCAAATATGAACACTGAAGCTTTCTTT
.,TRBV29-1,.,TRBJ1-2,CSVEDNSRYGYTF,TGCAGCGTTGAAGATAACAGCCGCTATGGCTACACCTTC
.,TRBV6-2/TRBV6-3,.,TRBJ2-2,CASRHPNTGELFF,TGTGCCAGCCGCCACCCGAACACCGGGGAGCTGTTTTTT
once,TRBV5-1,.,TRBJ1-4,CASSLGPSKEKLFF,TGCGCCAGCAGCTTGGGACCGAGCAAAGAAAAACTGTTTTTT
.,TRBV6-2/TRBV6-3,.,TRBJ2-7,CASSPIGEKQYF,TGTGCCAGCAGTCCCATCGGGGAGAAGCAGTACTTC
.,TRBV27,.,TRBJ2-1,CASSFFQSSYNEQFF,TGTGCCAGCAGTTTCTTCCAAAGCTCCTACAATGAGCAGTTCTTC
.,TRBV4-3,.,TRBJ2-6,CASNPGGGFGANVLTF,TGCGCCAGCAACCCCGGAGGAGGATTTGGGGCCAACGTCCTGACTTTC
.,TRBV7-9,TRBD1,TRBJ1-2,CASSPTVADRGYGYTF,TGTGCCAGCAGCCCAACGGTGGCCGACAGGGGCTATGGCTACACCTTC
few,TRBV6-5,.,TRBJ1-1,CASSDPGLGTEAFF,TGTGCCAGCAGCGACCCGGGACTCGGGACTGAAGCTTTCTTT
.,TRBV28,TRBD2,TRBJ2-3,CASSGTRPAVDTQYF,TGTGCCAGCAGTGGGACTAGGCCGGCCGTAGATACGCAGTATTTT
few,TRBV6-2/TRBV6-3,TRBD2,TRBJ2-7,CASRGPRDYHSYEQYF,TGTGCCAGCAGGGGACCCCGGGACTACCACTCCTACGAGCAGTACTTC
.,TRBV24-1,.,TRBJ1-4,CATSEPGQGNEKLFF,TGTGCCACCAGTGAGCCGGGACAAGGAAATGAAAAACTGTTTTTT
.,TRBV4-3,TRBD2,TRBJ2-3,CASSQEFFASRGGDTQYF,TGCGCCAGCAGCCAAGAGTTTTTTGCCTCTCGCGGGGGGGATACGCAGTATTTT
once,TRBV4-3,.,TRBJ2-4,CASSQDIGKEQYF,TGCGCCAGCAGCCAAGATATCGGGAAAGAGCAGTACTTC
.,TRBV13,.,TRBJ2-1,CASTLTYSNNEQFF,TGTGCCAGCACCCTTACATATTCAAACAATGAGCAGTTCTTC
few,TRBV6-5,TRBD1,TRBJ1-2,CASSSNGQRTGEIYGYTF,TGTGCCAGCAGTTCTAACGGACAAAGGACAGGCGAAATCTATGGCTACACCTTC
.,TRBV6-1,.,TRBJ2-3,CASSEEVGESTDTQYF,TGTGCCAGCAGTGAAGAAGTGGGTGAAAGCACAGATACGCAGTATTTT
.,TRBV14,.,TRBJ2-4,CASSQEYDSPKNIQYF,TGTGCCAGCAGCCAAGAGTACGACTCCCCAAAGAACATTCAGTACTTC
.,TRBV2,TRBD1,TRBJ2-3,CASRPDREISDTQYF,TGTGCCAGCAGACCTGACAGGGAGATTTCAGATACGCAGTATTTT
few,TRBV11-2,.,TRBJ2-5,CASSLGWDADQYF,TGTGCCAGCAGCTTAGGCTGGGATGCAGACCAGTACTTC
once,TRBV20-1,TRBD2,TRBJ2-5,CSARAPTAGDQETQYF,TGCAGTGCTAGAGCCCCGACGGCGGGGGATCAAGAGACCCAGTACTTC
few,TRBV7-2,.,TRBJ2-5,CASSLDWGQETQYF,TGTGCCAGCAGCTTAGATTGGGGGCAAGAGACCCAGTACTTC
few,TRBV12-3/TRBV12-4,TRBD1,TRBJ2-4,CASSFGTEAIQYF,TGTGCCAGCAGTTTCGGGACAGAAGCAATTCAGTACTTC
.,TRBV29-1,TRBD1,TRBJ1-2,CSVDYRGHRNYGYTF,TGCAGCGTTGACTACAGGGGGCACAGGAACTATGGCTACACCTTC
few,TRBV12-5,.,TRBJ2-7,CASGIADGVGEQYF,TGTGCTAGTGGAATCGCCGACGGGGTGGGCGAGCAGTACTTC
few,TRBV10-3,.,TRBJ1-2,CAIAVRDQVDGYTF,TGTGCCATTGCCGTGCGGGATCAGGTGGATGGCTACACCTTC
.,TRBV5-8,.,TRBJ2-3,CASIRFPSTDTQYF,TGTGCCAGTATCCGGTTTCCTAGCACAGATACGCAGTATTTT
.,TRBV10-3,.,TRBJ1-2,CAISPQTGAYGYTF,TGTGCCATCAGTCCTCAGACGGGCGCTTATGGCTACACCTTC
.,TRBV28,.,TRBJ2-7,CASSVPQSYEQYF,TGTGCCAGCAGTGTTCCCCAGAGCTACGAGCAGTACTTC
.,TRBV27,.,TRBJ2-1,CASREVGPRNEQFF,TGTGCCAGTAGGGAGGTGGGGCCCAGGAATGAGCAGTTCTTC
.,TRBV7-2,TRBD1,TRBJ2-1,CAGSHDRGQGANEQFF,TGTGCCGGCAGTCACGATAGAGGACAGGGTGCAAATGAGCAGTTCTTC
.,TRBV29-1,TRBD1,TRBJ2-4,CSVGGQGPNIQYF,TGCAGCGTTGGTGGACAGGGGCCGAACATTCAGTACTTC
.,TRBV10-3,.,TRBJ1-4,CAIHAGGTTNEKLFF,TGTGCCATCCACGCCGGGGGCACAACTAATGAAAAACTGTTTTTT
.,TRBV10-3,TRBD1,TRBJ2-3,CAIGDRGSTDTQYF,TGTGCCATCGGGGACAGGGGCAGCACAGATACGCAGTATTTT
few,TRBV7-9,.,TRBJ2-2,CASSPPSLRTGELFF,TGTGCCAGCAGCCCGCCTAGCCTCAGAACCGGGGAGCTGTTTTTT
many,TRBV7-3,TRBD1,TRBJ2-7,CASSQQGNSYEQYF,TGTGCCAGCAGCCAACAGGGGAATAGCTACGAGCAGTACTTC
.,TRBV20-1,.,TRBJ1-2,CSASAENYGYTF,TGCAGTGCTAGTGCAGAAAACTATGGCTACACCTTC
.,TRBV28,.,TRBJ2-7,CAGSFSPGASYEQYF,TGTGCCGGCAGTTTTTCCCCGGGCGCCTCCTACGAGCAGTACTTC
few,TRBV20-1,.,TRBJ2-5,CSARWLETQYF,TGCAGTGCTAGATGGTTGGAGACCCAGTACTTC
.,TRBV7-3,TRBD1,TRBJ2-7,CASGIGQGYEQYF,TGTGCCAGCGGAATCGGACAGGGCTACGAGCAGTACTTC
few,TRBV7-2,.,TRBJ2-6,CASSPRSLPFSGANVLTF,TGTGCCAGCAGCCCTAGAAGCCTCCCCTTTTCGGGGGCCAACGTCCTGACTTTC
.,TRBV6-2/TRBV6-3,.,TRBJ2-5,CASEGQQSGEQYF,TGTGCCAGCGAGGGACAGCAGTCGGGAGAGCAGTACTTC
.,TRBV12-3/TRBV12-4,TRBD1,TRBJ1-1,CASSLQGALGTEAFF,TGTGCCAGCTCACTACAGGGGGCTTTAGGCACTGAAGCTTTCTTT